The rows below give T cell receptor beta chains drawn from one sample of a study of T cell changes during pregnancy in multiple sclerosis. Method: immunoSEQ multiplex PCR; TCRdb's copy keeps in-frame clones and lacks some. Of about 60,000 clones in the sample, about 91% were seen once. The source was CD4+ T cells from peripheral blood mononuclear cells, collected in the first trimester of pregnancy. The receptors originated from a female donor with multiple sclerosis, enrolled in a pregnancy study. Each CDR3 is given with its conserved first and last residue. A D gene is named only where the DNA matches it firmly.

TGTGCCAGCAGCCCACTAGGGACAGTGAACACCGGGGAGCTGTTTTTT	CASSPLGTVNTGELFF	TRBJ2-2	TRBV7-9	TRBD1
TGTGCCAGCAGCTTGGGGGACAGGAGAGATACGCAGTATTTT	CASSLGDRRDTQYF	TRBJ2-3	TRBV5-6	TRBD1
TGCGCCAGCAGCCAAGTTGGGCAGGGGTATGGCTACACCTTC	CASSQVGQGYGYTF	TRBJ1-2	TRBV4-3	-
TGTGCCAGCAGTTTAAACAGGGTAGATGGCTACGAGCAGTACTTC	CASSLNRVDGYEQYF	TRBJ2-7	TRBV27	-
TGTGCCAGCCAAGTGGACAGCTCCTACGAGCAGTACTTC	CASQVDSSYEQYF	TRBJ2-7	TRBV5-5	-
TGTGCCAGTAGTATTCGAGGCGGGGAGCTGTTTTTT	CASSIRGGELFF	TRBJ2-2	TRBV19	-
TGTGCCAGCAGCTTAGGGGACAGCAGCACAGATACGCAGTATTTT	CASSLGDSSTDTQYF	TRBJ2-3	TRBV7-9	TRBD1
TGTGCCAGCAGCCAAAACTTACAGGGGAGCGCCTATGGCTACACCTTC	CASSQNLQGSAYGYTF	TRBJ1-2	TRBV14	TRBD1
TGTGCCAGCAGCCTGGACAGGAACCCGCGTATGGAGCAGTACTTC	CASSLDRNPRMEQYF	TRBJ2-7	TRBV13	TRBD1
TGTGCCAGCGGGGGTTGGGAGGGATATCAGCCCCAGCATTTT	CASGGWEGYQPQHF	TRBJ1-5	TRBV6-1	-
TGTGCCAGCGGACAGTTTTTTTACCGGGAGCTGTTTTTT	CASGQFFYRELFF	TRBJ2-2	TRBV7-2	-